This T cell receptor (beta chain) stems from a study of beta chain features in type 1 diabetes. Turning to this clone: Its target is not known. The same CDR3 also results from other DNA sequences found in this sample.

The CDR3 extends over 15 amino acids. V shed 1 base and J 5 bases; nucleotides not matched to a gene: 7. Germline loops: CDR1 LGHNA, CDR2 YSLEER. Study-wide results and caveats: Significant though moderate, a shortening of TCRB CDR3s appeared in all four CD4+ subsets of Type 1 diabetes patients.

The investigators reverse transcribed all of the isolated RNA, so they sequenced expressed TCRB transcripts. Some clones are missing from TCRdb's copy, which holds only in-frame ones; the method was immunoSEQ multiplex PCR. This table has about 340,000 clones, about a tenth appearing once. This clonotype was obtained from a man in his thirties or forties with type 1 diabetes. Specimen: central memory CD4+ T cells from blood. V and J are TRBV4-3 and TRBJ1-2; 7 nucleotides align to TRBD1. In DNA form, the CDR3 reads TGCGCCAGCAGCCAAGCCGCCAGGGGGAATTATGGCTACACCTTC. It is translated as CASSQAARGNYGYTF.